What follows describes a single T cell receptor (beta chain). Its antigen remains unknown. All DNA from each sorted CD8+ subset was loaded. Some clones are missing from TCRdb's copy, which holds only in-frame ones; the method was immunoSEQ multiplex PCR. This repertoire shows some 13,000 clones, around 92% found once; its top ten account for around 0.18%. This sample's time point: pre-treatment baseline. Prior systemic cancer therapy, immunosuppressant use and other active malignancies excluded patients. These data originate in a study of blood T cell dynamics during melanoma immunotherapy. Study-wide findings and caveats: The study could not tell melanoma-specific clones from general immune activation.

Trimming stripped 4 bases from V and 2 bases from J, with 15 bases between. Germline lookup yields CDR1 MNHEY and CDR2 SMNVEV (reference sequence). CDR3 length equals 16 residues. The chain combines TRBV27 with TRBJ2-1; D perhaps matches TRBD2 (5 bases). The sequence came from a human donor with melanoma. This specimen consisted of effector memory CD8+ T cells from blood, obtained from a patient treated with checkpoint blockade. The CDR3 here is CASSSNPTNPYNEQFF. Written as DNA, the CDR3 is TGTGCCAGCAGTTCAAACCCGACTAATCCCTACAATGAGCAGTTCTTC.